These 9 T cell receptor beta chains were sequenced from one sample in a study of T cells in localized non-small cell lung cancer. Clones were sequenced by immunoSEQ multiplex PCR, and TCRdb holds only the in-frame ones, with some missing. The table has approximately 67,000 clones, roughly 86% seen once; the top ten hold around an eighth. The specimen comprised peripheral blood, sampled before any cancer treatment. Every receptor here comes from a female donor older than 55 with stage I lung adenocarcinoma.

This clone was observed once. This chain links TRBV20-1 with TRBJ1-2, with a tentative D call TRBD1 (5 bases). The CDR3 extends over 11 amino acids. Germline CDR1 is DFQATT and CDR2 is SNEGSKA (reference sequence). Trimming took off 2 bases at V and 5 bases at J, with 6 bases between the two ends. CDR3 in DNA: TGCAGTGCTAGACAGGGATATGGCTACACCTTC. This encodes CSARQGYGYTF.

The chain uses TRBV30 and TRBJ2-7; 7 nucleotides agree with TRBD2. Germline V gives CDR1 GTSNPN, CDR2 SVGIG (reference sequence). Trimming at V came to 8 bases and at J to 0 bases, leaving 4 bases not matched to a gene. This CDR3 spans 12 amino acids. CDR3 protein: CAGGDTSYEQYF. The CDR3 region has the DNA TGTGCCGGGGGGGATACCTCCTACGAGCAGTACTTC.

The chain has TRBV19 and TRBJ2-2; TRBD2 aligns across 8 bases. CDR3 length: 15 residues. V trimming: 4 bases; J trimming: 6 bases; junction bases outside the gene matches: 7. CDR1 is LNHDA, CDR2 SQIVND, per germline (reference sequence). The CDR3: CASSKTGGPPGELFF. The CDR3 nucleotides are TGTGCCAGTAGTAAAACGGGAGGGCCCCCCGGGGAGCTGTTTTTT.

This chain connects TRBV19 to TRBJ1-2; the D gene is possibly TRBD1 (5 bases). The V end was cut by 3 bases, the J end by 2 bases, with 13 bases between. CDR1 and CDR2 from the germline V gene are LNHDA and SQIVND (reference sequence). This CDR3 is built from 15 residues. The CDR3 reads CASSIGVGVNYGYTF. For the CDR3, the DNA is TGTGCCAGTAGTATCGGAGTGGGGGTCAACTATGGCTACACCTTC.

V is TRBV2 and J is TRBJ2-4; D remains unclear. This CDR3 has 15 residues. The germline V gene encodes CDR1 SNHLY and CDR2 FYNNEI. The germline V and J ends were trimmed by 2 bases and 0 bases, with 8 bases remaining between them. CDR3 nucleotide sequence: TGTGCCAGCAGTGAACACACCCTAGCCAAAAACATTCAGTACTTC. Translation: CASSEHTLAKNIQYF. The whole variable domain, remainder taken from reference TRBV2 and TRBJ2-4, is EPEVTQTPSHQVTQMGQEVILRCVPISNHLYFYWYRQILGQKVEFLVSFYNNEISEKSEIFDDQFSVERPDGSNFTLKIRSTKLEDSAMYFCASSEHTLAKNIQYFGAGTRLSVL.

The chain combines TRBV9 with TRBJ2-2, with D possibly TRBD2 on 6 matching bases. The germline V and J ends were trimmed by 4 bases and 2 bases, with 9 bases remaining between them. This CDR3 region has 14 residues. Germline lookup yields CDR1 SGDLS and CDR2 YYNGEE. The CDR3 spells CASSSGLNTGELFF. CDR3 nucleotides: TGTGCCAGCAGCTCGGGACTTAACACCGGGGAGCTGTTTTTT. Variable domain in full (rest from reference TRBV9 and TRBJ2-2): DSGVTQTPKHLITATGQRVTLRCSPRSGDLSVYWYQQSLDQGLQFLIQYYNGEERAKGNILERFSAQQFPDLHSELNLSSLELGDSALYFCASSSGLNTGELFFGEGSRLTVL.

This sequence joins TRBV30 and TRBJ1-2, with D unclear. The CDR3 covers 11 residues. Looked up from germline, CDR1 is GTSNPN and CDR2 is SVGIG (reference sequence). Trimming shortened V by 2 bases and J by 1 base, and 2 bases separated the two germline ends. CDR3 DNA: TGTGCCTGGAGTATTAACTATGGCTACACCTTC. Residues: CAWSINYGYTF.

The chain couples TRBV6-1 to TRBJ1-3; D remains unclear. Germline assignment: CDR1 MNHNS and CDR2 SASEGT. This CDR3 has 12 amino acids. V was cut by 4 bases and J by 1 base, with 2 bases left in between. CDR3 sequence (DNA): TGTGCCAGCAGTGTATCTGGAAACACCATATATTTT. Encoded protein: CASSVSGNTIYF.

The chain combines TRBV6-1 with TRBJ1-2; D ambiguous. V shed 2 bases and J shed 6 bases, with 16 bases lying between them. CDR3 length: 15 amino acids. Germline lookup yields CDR1 MNHNS and CDR2 SASEGT. CDR3 loop: CASSELGIRLHGYTF. Written as DNA, the CDR3 is TGTGCCAGCAGTGAATTGGGTATTAGGTTGCATGGCTACACCTTC.